Listed below are T cell receptor beta chains from one sample, sequenced in a study of cytomegalovirus exposure and HLA in healthy donors. Libraries were prepared by immunoSEQ multiplex PCR; TCRdb keeps only in-frame clonotypes and omits some of them. The sample lists about 200,000 clones, roughly nine tenths occurring once. Sequenced: PBMCs. The origin of the receptors is a boy younger than 10 in good health and CMV-seronegative. The CDR3 runs from the conserved cysteine through the conserved F or W. D genes are given only for firm matches. Size is stated for part of the rows, as once, few or many counts, or as a class when the clone is expanded.

cdr3_nt cdr3_aa cdr3_length d_call v_call clone_size j_call
TGTGCCAGCAGCCAAGATATCGTGGGCAGGGGTTCCTACAATGAGCAGTTCTTC CASSQDIVGRGSYNEQFF 18 - TRBV14 - TRBJ2-1
TGTGCCAGCAGATGGGACAGAAACACAGATACGCAGTATTTT CASRWDRNTDTQYF 14 TRBD1 TRBV2 once TRBJ2-3
TGTGCCAGTAGTATTGAGGGAGCTGGGGCCAACGTCCTGACTTTC CASSIEGAGANVLTF 15 - TRBV7-8 - TRBJ2-6
TGTGCCAGCTCGAGTGAAAGCTCTGGGGCCAACGTCCTGACTTTC CASSSESSGANVLTF 15 - TRBV7-8 - TRBJ2-6
TGTGCCTCAGTACAGGGCAGCAATCAGCCCCAGCATTTT CASVQGSNQPQHF 13 - TRBV6-1 once TRBJ1-5
TGTGCCAGTAGTATGGGGGGGAACACCGGGGAGCTGTTTTTT CASSMGGNTGELFF 14 - TRBV19 - TRBJ2-2
TGTGCCAGCAGCTTAAATTGGCTTCCAGCGGGGGATCTGTACTTC CASSLNWLPAGDLYF 15 TRBD2 TRBV11-1 once TRBJ2-7
TGTGCCAGCAGTCGCCGGGACAGGGATTCACCCCTCCACTTT CASSRRDRDSPLHF 14 TRBD1 TRBV7-2 - TRBJ1-6
TGTGCCAGTAGTACTCAACACAGGGCTTATCAGCCCCAGCATTTT CASSTQHRAYQPQHF 15 - TRBV19 - TRBJ1-5
TGTGCCAGCAGTGACTCGATCACTAGCGGGGGAGGCACAGATACGCAGTATTTT CASSDSITSGGGTDTQYF 18 TRBD2 TRBV6-4 few TRBJ2-3
TGTGCCAGCAGTCCGACAGGGTATGGTGAAAACATTCAGTACTTC CASSPTGYGENIQYF 15 TRBD1 TRBV6-5 - TRBJ2-4
TGCAGCGTTATCTTAATGAGGAACACTGAAGCTTTCTTT CSVILMRNTEAFF 13 - TRBV29-1 once TRBJ1-1
TGCAGCGTGGAATTTGGCGGGACAGGAACCTACGAGCAGTACTTC CSVEFGGTGTYEQYF 15 TRBD1 TRBV29-1 - TRBJ2-7
TGCGCCAGCAGTGAGGCAAACGAGCGGGGGGTTCGTCGAGAGCAGTTCTTC CASSEANERGVRREQFF 17 TRBD2 TRBV10-1 once TRBJ2-1
TGTGCCAGCAGGTCCCCCCGGGACAGGGCCTACGAGCAGTACTTC CASRSPRDRAYEQYF 15 TRBD1 TRBV28 - TRBJ2-7
TGTGCCAGCAGCATCGGGACAGGGGTTAACTATGGCTACACCTTC CASSIGTGVNYGYTF 15 TRBD1 TRBV5-4 - TRBJ1-2
TGTGCCAGCAGTTTATATGGCTCAGGAGGTCATAGCAATCAGCCCCAGCATTTT CASSLYGSGGHSNQPQHF 18 - TRBV27 once TRBJ1-5
TGCGCCAGCAGCATGGACAGCTCCTACGAGCAGTACTTC CASSMDSSYEQYF 13 - TRBV5-1 once TRBJ2-7
TGTGTCACTCGGAGCCAGATAGACTACGAGCAGTACTTC CVTRSQIDYEQYF 13 - TRBV6-6 - TRBJ2-7
TGTGCCAGCAAACCATCACAGGGTAGTAATCAGCCCCAGCATTTT CASKPSQGSNQPQHF 15 - TRBV6-6 - TRBJ1-5
TGCGCCAGCAGCCAACAAATCGGAAACACCATATATTTT CASSQQIGNTIYF 13 - TRBV4-1 - TRBJ1-3
TGCGCCAGCAGTTTGTACTCTGGAAACACCATATATTTT CASSLYSGNTIYF 13 - TRBV10-2 few TRBJ1-3
TGTGCCAGCAGCTTAGGATCAACAGGGGGTGTGAGCAATCAGCCCCAGCATTTT CASSLGSTGGVSNQPQHF 18 TRBD1 TRBV7-9 - TRBJ1-5
TGTGCCAGCAGTTTTACAGGGGCCTACGAGCAGTACTTC CASSFTGAYEQYF 13 TRBD1 TRBV28 - TRBJ2-7
TGCGCCAGCAGCTTGAGCGGGCGCACAGATACGCAGTATTTT CASSLSGRTDTQYF 14 - TRBV5-1 - TRBJ2-3
TGCGCCAGCAGCTTGGGGCCGGGACAGACGACAGGGACCCAGTACTTC CASSLGPGQTTGTQYF 16 TRBD1 TRBV5-1 - TRBJ2-5
TGTGCCAGCAGCTCCACGACTAGCGACTACTCCTACGAGCAGTACTTC CASSSTTSDYSYEQYF 16 TRBD2 TRBV11-2 - TRBJ2-7
TGTGCCTGCCTCGAGGGCCGCGATGAGCAGTTCTTC CACLEGRDEQFF 12 - TRBV30 - TRBJ2-1
TGCGCCAGCACCAAGACAGGGTACACTGAAGCTTTCTTT CASTKTGYTEAFF 13 TRBD1 TRBV5-1 - TRBJ1-1
TGCGCCAGCAGCCAGCATGGGGGGACAGGCTCCTACGAGCAGTACTTC CASSQHGGTGSYEQYF 16 TRBD1 TRBV4-1 few TRBJ2-7
TGTGCCAGCAGCTTATCAGGGGTTCGGCCCCAGCATTTT CASSLSGVRPQHF 13 - TRBV7-2 - TRBJ1-5
TGTGCCAGCAGTTTTTATACAACCGGGGGACGGCTATCCTACGAGCAGTACTTC CASSFYTTGGRLSYEQYF 18 - TRBV28 - TRBJ2-7
TGTGCCAGCAGTGAGGAGAGACTCACCCAGGAGACCCAGTACTTC CASSEERLTQETQYF 15 - TRBV6-1 - TRBJ2-5
TGTGCCAGTAGTACCACCGGGACTAGTTCCCAGTACTTC CASSTTGTSSQYF 13 TRBD2 TRBV19 - TRBJ2-7
TGTGCCGGGAGAGGGGGATCCACCGGGGAGCTGTTTTTT CAGRGGSTGELFF 13 - TRBV28 - TRBJ2-2
TGTGCCAGCAGTGAGGTCAGGGGGACCGGGGAGCTGTTTTTT CASSEVRGTGELFF 14 TRBD1 TRBV2 - TRBJ2-2
TGTGCCAGCTCAGTAGGACACACAGATACGCAGTATTTT CASSVGHTDTQYF 13 - TRBV18 - TRBJ2-3
TGTGCCAGCAGTGCACAGGGTTTGTCGGGGTATGGCTACACCTTC CASSAQGLSGYGYTF 15 - TRBV28 - TRBJ1-2
TGTGCCAGCAGTCGTGGAGGCACCTACGAGCAGTACTTC CASSRGGTYEQYF 13 - TRBV28 - TRBJ2-7
TGCGCCAGCAGCCAAGGGGGCTTCTCCTACGAGCAGTACTTC CASSQGGFSYEQYF 14 - TRBV4-1 - TRBJ2-7
TGTGCCAGCAGCCAGGGACCAGGGGCCGGGATCTATGGCTACACCTTC CASSQGPGAGIYGYTF 16 - TRBV14 - TRBJ1-2
TGTGCCAGCAGTGAACCGGGCTCTGGGGCCAACGTCCTGACTTTC CASSEPGSGANVLTF 15 - TRBV25-1 - TRBJ2-6
TGCGCCAGCAGCCAAGTAGGACTAGCGCGGCTAAGCACAGATACGCAGTATTTT CASSQVGLARLSTDTQYF 18 TRBD2 TRBV4-1 - TRBJ2-3
TGTGCCTGGGAACCGGGACAGGGGGCGAGGCTGTCTGGAAACACCATATATTTT CAWEPGQGARLSGNTIYF 18 TRBD1 TRBV30 - TRBJ1-3
TGTGCCAGCATCGGACTAGCGGACAATATGGATACGCAGTATTTT CASIGLADNMDTQYF 15 TRBD2 TRBV6-1 - TRBJ2-3
TGTGCCAGCAGTTGGGACAAAGGCGAGCAGTACTTC CASSWDKGEQYF 12 - TRBV28 - TRBJ2-7
TGTGCCAGTCGCAGGGGGGATAGCTCCTACAATGAGCAGTTCTTC CASRRGDSSYNEQFF 15 - TRBV6-1 - TRBJ2-1
TGCGCCAGCAGCTTGGAATCTAGCTTGACCGGGGAGCTGTTTTTT CASSLESSLTGELFF 15 - TRBV5-1 - TRBJ2-2
TGTGCCAGCATGGGGACAGGGAGTTACCGGAACACTGAAGCTTTCTTT CASMGTGSYRNTEAFF 16 TRBD1 TRBV2 - TRBJ1-1
TGCGCCAGCAGCCCCAGGGACAGGGATTACGAGCAGTACTTC CASSPRDRDYEQYF 14 TRBD1 TRBV4-1 few TRBJ2-7
TGTGCCTGGATGCAGGGGGCTCTTTCACCCCTCCACTTT CAWMQGALSPLHF 13 TRBD1 TRBV30 once TRBJ1-6
TGTGCCAGCAGCGCGACCCCGGGAGGGGGGGCCGGTGAAAAACTGTTTTTT CASSATPGGGAGEKLFF 17 - TRBV9 once TRBJ1-4
TGCAGCGTTGAAGGGACAGGGGGGCCCTACGAGCAGTACTTC CSVEGTGGPYEQYF 14 TRBD1 TRBV29-1 once TRBJ2-7
TGTGCCAGCAGTTTCCCAGGGGATGGCTACGAGCAGTACTTC CASSFPGDGYEQYF 14 - TRBV28 - TRBJ2-7
TGCGCCAGCAGTTATACAGGAGAGACCCAGTACTTC CASSYTGETQYF 12 - TRBV5-1 - TRBJ2-5
TGTGCCAGCAGTGCGGGACAGAACACTGAAGCTTTCTTT CASSAGQNTEAFF 13 - TRBV6-1 once TRBJ1-1